This T cell receptor beta chain was identified in a study of CD8 T cells in Susac syndrome. On this clonotype itself: Its antigen is currently unknown.

The T cells that were sequenced for TCR beta were CD8+ and CD4+ cells from blood. FACS enriched CD8+ TEMRA cells, while bulk CD8+ and CD4+ were negatively isolated. Random hexamers primed reverse transcription of 0.5 to 1 ug RNA. The CDR3 of TCR beta was amplified by immunoSEQ multiplex PCR across 54 Vbeta and 13 Jbeta. TCRdb redid the calling of the immunoSEQ multiplex PCR reads with MiXCR, one entry per CDR3 protein. The sample yields 160,000 or so distinct CDR3 sequences, about 95% seen once. Germline V gene data show CDR1 as MDHEN and CDR2 as SYDVKM. This CDR3 has 18 amino acids. The J segment lost 5 bases and the V segment lost 2 bases, leaving 15 bases of the junction unmatched. Study outcomes and limitations: The authors acknowledged that their TCR sequencing and HLA analysis involved a relatively small number of individuals.

This chain joins TRBV28 and TRBJ2-3; TRBD2 aligns across 8 bases. This TCR derives from a human donor with multiple sclerosis. Sample: CD8+ T cells from PBMCs. The DNA for the CDR3 is TGTGCCAGCAGTTTAGGAGCGGGAGTCGGAGCACAGGGAGATACGCAGTATTTT. This codes for CASSLGAGVGAQGDTQYF.